This entry lists 28 T cell receptor beta chains sequenced from one sample in a study of shared clonotypes between healthy human individuals. Sequencing used immunoSEQ multiplex PCR; TCRdb keeps in-frame clones, though not all of them. This sample has about 730,000 clones, with 72% found just once. The specimen sequenced was memory CD4+ T cells sorted from blood. Subset: CD45RA-negative fraction. The receptor source for this set is a woman aged 25 to 45 in good health.

The J gene is TRBJ2-7, the V gene TRBV25-1; tentative D call: TRBD2 (7 bases). Germline lookup yields CDR1 MGHDK and CDR2 SYGVNS. The CDR3 totals 15 residues. V gave up 1 base and J gave up 3 bases, with 13 bases separating them. In DNA, the CDR3 is TGTGCCAGCAGTGAATCGGGGGGCCCAGTCTACGAGCAGTACTTC. This encodes CASSESGGPVYEQYF.

The V gene is TRBV28, the J gene TRBJ2-5; tentatively, D is TRBD1 or TRBD2 (5 bases each). The J call may be mistaken, given a closer DNA end match to TRBJ2-7. The CDR3 contains 16 residues. Germline loops: CDR1 MDHEN, CDR2 SYDVKM. The CDR3 DNA reads as TGTGCCAGCAGTGGACCCTTCGGGGCGGGTGCATACGAGCAGTACTTC. Amino acid sequence: CASSGPFGAGAYEQYF.

This sequence joins TRBV6-6 and TRBJ1-5; D gene unclear. V was pared by 7 bases and J by 7 bases, with 17 bases between. The CDR3 sequence is 14 residues long. Germline CDR1 MNHNY, CDR2 SVGAGI (reference sequence). CDR3 sequence: CASTRETSGQPQHF. CDR3 DNA sequence: TGTGCCAGCACACGGGAAACTAGCGGACAGCCCCAGCATTTT.

V and J are TRBV27 and TRBJ2-7, with 13 positions matching TRBD2. With 4 bases clipped from V and 3 bases from J, the junction kept 9 bases outside the gene matches. The germline CDR1 and CDR2 sequences are MNHEY and SMNVEV (reference sequence). The CDR3 spans 17 residues. CDR3 protein: CASSSLWTSGSNYEQYF. The DNA of the CDR3 is TGTGCCAGCAGTTCCCTTTGGACTAGCGGGAGTAACTACGAGCAGTACTTC.

The V call is TRBV5-1, the J call TRBJ2-2; 11 bases match TRBD2. This CDR3 has 17 residues. The V gene's germline CDR1 is SGHRS and CDR2 YFSETQ. V lost 4 bases to trimming and J lost 3 bases; unmatched junction nucleotides: 8. The CDR3 DNA sequence: TGCGCCAGCAGCCCGGGGACTAGCGGATCCTACACCGGGGAGCTGTTTTTT. It yields the protein CASSPGTSGSYTGELFF. The full variable domain, its missing parts supplied by reference TRBV5-1 and TRBJ2-2, is KAGVTQTPRYLIKTRGQQVTLSCSPISGHRSVSWYQQTPGQGLQFLFEYFSETQRNKGNFPGRFSGRQFSNSRSEMNVSTLELGDSALYLCASSPGTSGSYTGELFFGEGSRLTVL.

The chain carries TRBV6-5 and TRBJ1-2; D gene uncertain. The CDR3 totals 11 residues. Germline CDR1 is MNHEY and CDR2 is SVGAGI. Between the trimmed V and J ends, which lost 6 bases and 4 bases, there was a span of 6 bases. In nucleotides, the CDR3 is TGTGCCAGCAGGGGTAGCTATGGCTACACCTTC. Translating it yields CASRGSYGYTF.

The chain carries TRBV7-8 and TRBJ1-2; the match to TRBD1 covers 12 bases. The CDR3 is 17 residues long. The germline CDR1 and CDR2 sequences are SGHVS and FQNEAQ. The J segment lost 4 bases and the V segment lost 5 bases, leaving 11 bases of the junction unmatched. This chain's CDR3 is CASSLSIAGQGAYGYTF. The CDR3 DNA sequence: TGTGCCAGCAGCCTCAGCATAGCGGGACAGGGGGCCTATGGCTACACCTTC.

The V gene is TRBV5-1, the J gene TRBJ2-7; D might be TRBD1 (5 bases). Germline V lookup: CDR1 SGHRS, CDR2 YFSETQ. The CDR3 has 14 amino acids. Trimming removed 5 bases at V and 2 bases at J, with 14 bases between. DNA for the CDR3: TGCGCCAGCAGTTTGCTGACAGACACCTACGAGCAGTACTTC. It is translated as CASSLLTDTYEQYF.

The chain joins TRBV6-4 to TRBJ2-1, with 10 bases that match TRBD2. The V segment lost 6 bases and the J segment 4 bases; nucleotides outside the gene matches: 6. CDR3 length: 15 residues. Germline V gene sequence: CDR1 MRHNA, CDR2 SNTAGT. The DNA for the CDR3 is TGTGCCAGCAGCCCGGGACTAGCGAAGTACAATGAGCAGTTCTTC. Encoded protein: CASSPGLAKYNEQFF.

The chain employs TRBV29-1 and TRBJ2-2; 7 bases are a match to TRBD1. CDR1 is SQVTM and CDR2 is ANQGSEA in the germline V gene. The J segment lost 0 bases and the V segment lost 6 bases, leaving 4 bases of the junction unmatched. The CDR3 is 14 residues long. The CDR3, as DNA: TGCAGCGTCAGAGACAGGGCGAACACCGGGGAGCTGTTTTTT. Amino acid sequence: CSVRDRANTGELFF.

The genes are TRBV5-1 and TRBJ2-2; 13 nucleotides align to TRBD2. Germline assignment: CDR1 SGHRS and CDR2 YFSETQ. The CDR3 is 17 amino acids. Trimming took 5 bases from V and 2 from J; bases not matched to a gene: 6. CDR3 in amino acids: CASSLLAGGLNTGELFF. The CDR3 DNA sequence: TGCGCCAGCAGTCTACTAGCGGGAGGGCTCAACACCGGGGAGCTGTTTTTT.

The CDR3 nucleotides read TGTGCCAGTAGTATGGTCGGTTTGGGACAGGCCTACACCGGGGAGCTGTTTTTT. This codes for CASSMVGLGQAYTGELFF. The chain carries TRBV19 and TRBJ2-2; 8 nucleotides align to TRBD1. Germline V CDR1 and CDR2: LNHDA, SQIVND (reference sequence). The CDR3 consists of 18 residues. Losses at the gene ends were 3 bases for V and 3 bases for J; bases not matched to a gene: 12.

This chain uses TRBV5-1 with TRBJ2-3; 9 bases align to TRBD1. Germline CDR1 SGHRS, CDR2 YFSETQ. Losses at the gene ends were 0 bases for V and 4 bases for J; bases not matched to a gene: 3. The CDR3 consists of 15 residues. For the CDR3, the DNA is TGCGCCAGCAGCTTGGGACAGGGGGGCGCAGATACGCAGTATTTT. This encodes CASSLGQGGADTQYF. Full variable domain (outside the CDR3, taken from reference TRBV5-1 and TRBJ2-3): KAGVTQTPRYLIKTRGQQVTLSCSPISGHRSVSWYQQTPGQGLQFLFEYFSETQRNKGNFPGRFSGRQFSNSRSEMNVSTLELGDSALYLCASSLGQGGADTQYFGPGTRLTVL.

Only a few counts were recorded for this clone. Other DNA sequences in this sample translate to the same CDR3. The rearrangement links TRBV4-2 to TRBJ1-2; D is undetermined. Trimming pared 1 base from V and 3 bases from J, leaving 12 bases between. The CDR3 is 15 residues long. Per the germline V gene, CDR1 is LGHNA and CDR2 is YNFKEQ. CDR3 coding DNA: TGTGCCAGCAGCCAAGTGGAGGGCGCAGACTATGGCTACACCTTC. This translates into CASSQVEGADYGYTF.

The gene calls are TRBV4-1 and TRBJ1-5, with unresolved D. The length of the CDR3 is 14 residues. V lost 6 bases, J lost 2 bases, and 11 bases lay in between. Germline-derived CDR1 and CDR2 are MGHRA and YSYEKL. Written as DNA, the CDR3 is TGCGCCAGCAGAGCAATTGGCGGCAATCAGCCCCAGCATTTT. Translated, it gives CASRAIGGNQPQHF.

The rearrangement uses TRBV7-8 and TRBJ1-2; tentative D call: TRBD1 (5 bases). Between the trimmed V and J ends, which lost 0 bases and 8 bases, there was a span of 19 bases. This CDR3 comprises 16 residues. Germline V gene data show CDR1 as SGHVS and CDR2 as FQNEAQ. CDR3 DNA: TGTGCCAGCAGCTTAGCCCCCGGGACTCAGGCTGGGGGCTACACCTTC. It yields the protein CASSLAPGTQAGGYTF.

The chain uses TRBV6-1 and TRBJ2-7, with D possibly TRBD1 on 7 matching bases. The CDR3 is 12 amino acids. The ends were cut back, 11 bases at V and 2 bases at J, with 13 bases in the middle. Germline-derived CDR1 and CDR2 are MNHNS and SASEGT. CDR3 DNA: TGTGCCGTGCGGGACAGACCCTACGAGCAGTACTTC. The encoded protein is CAVRDRPYEQYF.

V and J are TRBV27 and TRBJ2-7; 13 nucleotides agree with TRBD2. The CDR3 contains 19 residues. The germline CDR1 and CDR2 sequences are MNHEY and SMNVEV (reference sequence). Trimming removed 8 bases from V and 3 bases from J; junction bases left unmatched: 19. CDR3 DNA sequence: TGTGCCAGCCGACAGAGAGGACTAGCGGGAGCCGCCCACAACTACGAGCAGTACTTC. Its translation: CASRQRGLAGAAHNYEQYF.

The genes are TRBV7-9 and TRBJ2-3; 7 bases line up with TRBD2. After removal of 3 bases from V and 0 bases from J, the junction contained 0 bases not matched to a gene. The CDR3 is 14 amino acids. CDR1 and CDR2 from the germline V gene are SEHNR and FQNEAQ (reference sequence). CDR3 sequence: CASSFGRSTDTQYF. Here the CDR3 DNA reads TGTGCCAGCAGCTTCGGGAGGAGCACAGATACGCAGTATTTT.

Remarks on this clone: An end of the junction does not agree with germline; a read error may underlie this. V is TRBV7-9 and J is TRBJ2-1; 7 bases agree with TRBD1. The CDR3 covers 13 residues. Germline V gene data show CDR1 as SEHNR and CDR2 as FQNEAQ (reference sequence). CDR3 DNA: TGTGCCGGCAGGGGGAGCTCCTACAATGAGCAGTTCTTC. This gives the protein CAGRGSSYNEQFF. Drawing the rest from reference TRBV7-9 and TRBJ2-1, the complete variable domain is DTGVSQNPRHKITKRGQNVTFRCDPISEHNRLYWYRQTLGQGPEFLTYFQNEAQLEKSRLLSDRFSAERPKGSFSTLEIQRTEQGDSAMYLCAGRGSSYNEQFFGPGTRLTVL.

The count of this clone is one. The J gene is TRBJ1-2, the V gene TRBV28; the D is unclear. The V end lost 6 bases, the J end lost 1 base, and 15 bases lay between the germline ends. CDR3 length: 15 residues. Germline CDR1 is MDHEN and CDR2 is SYDVKM. The CDR3 is CASSLEETGNYGYTF. CDR3 in DNA: TGTGCCAGCAGCTTAGAAGAGACGGGTAACTATGGCTACACCTTC.

This clone was counted at least ten times. The chain couples TRBV19 to TRBJ1-5; D not resolved. The V end was cut by 5 bases, the J end by 12 bases, with 14 bases between. The V gene's germline CDR1 is LNHDA and CDR2 SQIVND (reference sequence). This CDR3 has 12 amino acids. The CDR3 DNA sequence: TGTGCCAGTAGTGGCTCGGCTGCCCGCCAGCATTTT. Translating it yields CASSGSAARQHF.

The chain carries TRBV5-1 and TRBJ2-1; 13 nucleotides match TRBD2. The germline V gene has CDR1 SGHRS and CDR2 YFSETQ. The V segment lost 5 bases and the J segment 8 bases; nucleotides outside the gene matches: 10. This CDR3 comprises 16 residues. CDR3 bases: TGCGCCAGCAGTTTCAGCGGGGGGACTAGCGGGGATGAGCAGTTCTTC. Its translation is CASSFSGGTSGDEQFF.

In its sample, this clone was seen many times. The gene calls are TRBV19 and TRBJ1-2, with D possibly matching TRBD1 (5 bases). This CDR3 comprises 13 residues. Between the trimmed V and J ends, which lost 4 bases and 4 bases, there was a span of 10 bases. Looked up from germline, CDR1 is LNHDA and CDR2 is SQIVND (reference sequence). CDR3 sequence reads: CASSKTEFYGYTF. The CDR3 DNA reads as TGTGCCAGTAGTAAGACAGAATTCTATGGCTACACCTTC. Full variable domain (remainder filled in from reference TRBV19 and TRBJ1-2): DGGITQSPKYLFRKEGQNVTLSCEQNLNHDAMYWYRQDPGQGLRLIYYSQIVNDFQKGDIAEGYSVSREKKESFPLTVTSAQKNPTAFYLCASSKTEFYGYTFGSGTRLTVV.

This clone has just a few counts. The V gene is TRBV18, the J gene TRBJ2-7; D remains unclear. V lost 6 bases and J lost 3, with 9 bases in between. The CDR3 is made up of 12 amino acids. The germline V gene has CDR1 KGHSH and CDR2 LQKENI. The CDR3 region is CASSSTVYEQYF. The CDR3 nucleotides are TGTGCCAGCTCTTCCACGGTCTACGAGCAGTACTTC.

The sample holds many counts of this clone. The sample contains more than one DNA sequence encoding this CDR3. This rearrangement joins TRBV5-1 to TRBJ2-1; D ambiguous. Trimming removed 2 bases at V and 0 bases at J, with 9 bases between. The CDR3 has 15 residues. Germline loops: CDR1 SGHRS, CDR2 YFSETQ. Here the CDR3 DNA reads TGCGCCAGCAGCTTCGACACCAGCTCCTACAATGAGCAGTTCTTC. It codes for CASSFDTSSYNEQFF.

The chain joins TRBV7-9 to TRBJ2-3; tentative D call: TRBD2 (6 bases). The CDR3 loop spans 16 amino acids. The V gene lost 5 bases and the J gene lost 6 bases, with 21 bases spanning the gap. CDR1 is SEHNR and CDR2 is FQNEAQ in the germline V gene (reference sequence). As DNA, the CDR3 is TGTGCCAGCAGCGCACCCGTCCAGAGCGGGCGGGATACGCAGTATTTT. As protein: CASSAPVQSGRDTQYF.

This chain joins TRBV19 and TRBJ2-7; tentatively, D is TRBD2 (5 bases). Per the germline V gene, CDR1 is LNHDA and CDR2 is SQIVND (reference sequence). This CDR3 is 15 amino acids long. The V end was cut by 7 bases, the J end by 1 base, with 17 bases between. DNA of the CDR3: TGTGCCAGTATGGGGATTTCACGGGAATCCTACGAGCAGTACTTC. Its translation is CASMGISRESYEQYF.